This is a list of T cell receptor beta chains from one sample in a study of shared clonotypes between healthy human individuals. Produced via immunoSEQ multiplex PCR; TCRdb's table is partial and in-frame only. The table includes around 1.9 million clones, approximately 92% detected once. Material for sequencing was naive CD8+ T cells from PBMCs. These receptors came from a man aged 18 to 30 in good health. Some clones in this sample may be carry-over from other donors' samples. CDR3s include the opening cysteine and the closing phenylalanine or tryptophan. The order of the fields is J gene, D gene, clone size, V gene, CDR3 DNA, CDR3 protein. The D gene is left open where the match is weak. Some rows mark clone size as missing; the rest say once, few, many or name a class of expanded clone.

J gene: TRBJ2-7
D gene: NA
clone size: NA
V gene: TRBV28
CDR3 DNA: TGTGCCAGCAGAGGAATGTGGGGGGCGTACGAGCAGTACTTC
CDR3 protein: CASRGMWGAYEQYF

J gene: TRBJ2-7
D gene: NA
clone size: once
V gene: TRBV29-1
CDR3 DNA: TGCAGCGTTGAGGGAACTTTCGAAGAGCAGTACTTC
CDR3 protein: CSVEGTFEEQYF

J gene: TRBJ2-2
D gene: TRBD1
clone size: NA
V gene: TRBV28
CDR3 DNA: TGTGCCAGCAGTAAAGGACAGGGGGCCGGGGAGCTGTTTTTT
CDR3 protein: CASSKGQGAGELFF

J gene: TRBJ2-7
D gene: TRBD2
clone size: NA
V gene: TRBV28
CDR3 DNA: TGTGCCAGCAGTTCCCTAGCGGGAGCCTACGAGCAGTACTTC
CDR3 protein: CASSSLAGAYEQYF

J gene: TRBJ1-5
D gene: NA
clone size: NA
V gene: TRBV5-4
CDR3 DNA: TGTGCCAGCAGCCCCGACAGGAATCAGCCCCAGCATTTT
CDR3 protein: CASSPDRNQPQHF

J gene: TRBJ2-5
D gene: TRBD2
clone size: NA
V gene: TRBV27
CDR3 DNA: TGTGCCAGCAAAATCCTGTCCGGGAGGGAGACCCAGTACTTC
CDR3 protein: CASKILSGRETQYF

J gene: TRBJ2-7
D gene: NA
clone size: NA
V gene: TRBV29-1
CDR3 DNA: TGCAGCGTTGAAGAGGATAACGAGCAGTACTTC
CDR3 protein: CSVEEDNEQYF

J gene: TRBJ1-2
D gene: TRBD1
clone size: NA
V gene: TRBV18
CDR3 DNA: TGTGCCAGCTCACCCGGACAGGGGGTATATGGCTACACCTTC
CDR3 protein: CASSPGQGVYGYTF

J gene: TRBJ1-1
D gene: NA
clone size: NA
V gene: TRBV7-9
CDR3 DNA: TGTGCCAGCAGCTTATTTAAGGGAAGGGACACTGAAGCTTTCTTT
CDR3 protein: CASSLFKGRDTEAFF

J gene: TRBJ1-1
D gene: NA
clone size: NA
V gene: TRBV6-1
CDR3 DNA: TGTGCCAGCAGCACATCCACTGAAGCTTTCTTT
CDR3 protein: CASSTSTEAFF

J gene: TRBJ2-1
D gene: TRBD2
clone size: NA
V gene: TRBV27
CDR3 DNA: TGTGCCAGCAGCCCTGGACTAGCGGGTTTGCAGTTCTTC
CDR3 protein: CASSPGLAGLQFF

J gene: TRBJ1-4
D gene: NA
clone size: once
V gene: TRBV5-1
CDR3 DNA: TGCGCCAGCAGGGGTAATGAAAAACTGTTTTTT
CDR3 protein: CASRGNEKLFF

J gene: TRBJ2-7
D gene: NA
clone size: NA
V gene: TRBV19
CDR3 DNA: TGTGCCAGTAGTCAACGGTTGAGGGACTACGAGCAGTACTTC
CDR3 protein: CASSQRLRDYEQYF

J gene: TRBJ2-1
D gene: TRBD2
clone size: NA
V gene: TRBV7-9
CDR3 DNA: TGTGCCAGCAGCTTAGCGGGGGGACTAGCGGGAGCCCAGTTCTTC
CDR3 protein: CASSLAGGLAGAQFF

J gene: TRBJ1-5
D gene: NA
clone size: NA
V gene: TRBV4-2
CDR3 DNA: TGTGCCAGCAGCCAAGATCCGATCATGGGGGCTAGCAATCAGCCCCAGCATTTT
CDR3 protein: CASSQDPIMGASNQPQHF

J gene: TRBJ1-3
D gene: TRBD1
clone size: NA
V gene: TRBV9
CDR3 DNA: TGTGCCAGCAGCGTTTCGACAGGGGTAGATAGTGGAAACACCATATATTTT
CDR3 protein: CASSVSTGVDSGNTIYF

J gene: TRBJ2-7
D gene: NA
clone size: NA
V gene: TRBV4-1
CDR3 DNA: TGCGCCAGCAGCCAAGATGGGCTCTTCGCCTCCTACGAGCAGTACTTC
CDR3 protein: CASSQDGLFASYEQYF

J gene: TRBJ1-1
D gene: NA
clone size: NA
V gene: TRBV28
CDR3 DNA: TGTGCCAGCAGATCGGGCACTGAAGCTTTCTTT
CDR3 protein: CASRSGTEAFF

J gene: TRBJ2-7
D gene: NA
clone size: NA
V gene: TRBV10-1
CDR3 DNA: TGCGCCAGCAGTGAGTCCAGGGTAAGAGAGCAGTACTTC
CDR3 protein: CASSESRVREQYF

J gene: TRBJ2-7
D gene: TRBD1
clone size: NA
V gene: TRBV23-1
CDR3 DNA: TGCGCCAGCAGTCAATTTTTCCGGGACAGGGGGCCCTACGAGCAGTACTTC
CDR3 protein: CASSQFFRDRGPYEQYF

J gene: TRBJ2-1
D gene: NA
clone size: NA
V gene: TRBV15
CDR3 DNA: TGTGCCACCAGGGACACTTACAATGAGCAGTTCTTC
CDR3 protein: CATRDTYNEQFF

J gene: TRBJ1-1
D gene: NA
clone size: NA
V gene: TRBV5-4
CDR3 DNA: TGTGCCAGCAGCAAGAACACTGAAGCTTTCTTT
CDR3 protein: CASSKNTEAFF

J gene: TRBJ2-1
D gene: NA
clone size: once
V gene: TRBV25-1
CDR3 DNA: TGTGCCAGCAGTGAAGGTGCGAGTTTTCCCCAGTTCTTC
CDR3 protein: CASSEGASFPQFF

J gene: TRBJ2-7
D gene: TRBD2
clone size: NA
V gene: TRBV6-1
CDR3 DNA: TGTGCCAGCAGTGAAGCTAGCGGACTAGCGGGAGTTAATAAACGCTACGAGCAGTACTTC
CDR3 protein: CASSEASGLAGVNKRYEQYF

J gene: TRBJ2-2
D gene: NA
clone size: NA
V gene: TRBV27
CDR3 DNA: TGTGCCAGCAGTTTAGGATCGGTGGCAGGCCCCACCGGGGAGCTGTTTTTT
CDR3 protein: CASSLGSVAGPTGELFF

J gene: TRBJ1-2
D gene: NA
clone size: NA
V gene: TRBV28
CDR3 DNA: TGTGCCACCTCGGGGTGGGGATCCTATGGCTACACCTTC
CDR3 protein: CATSGWGSYGYTF

J gene: TRBJ2-7
D gene: TRBD1
clone size: NA
V gene: TRBV9
CDR3 DNA: TGTGCCAGCAGCGTGAAAGGGACAGGGGACTACGAGCAGTACTTC
CDR3 protein: CASSVKGTGDYEQYF

J gene: TRBJ2-7
D gene: NA
clone size: few
V gene: TRBV5-1
CDR3 DNA: TGCGCCAGCAGCTTGAACGGCTACGAGCAGTACTTC
CDR3 protein: CASSLNGYEQYF

J gene: TRBJ1-2
D gene: NA
clone size: NA
V gene: TRBV27
CDR3 DNA: TGTGCCAGCAGTCCTCGGGAGCTTAACTATGGCTACACCTTC
CDR3 protein: CASSPRELNYGYTF

J gene: TRBJ1-5
D gene: NA
clone size: NA
V gene: TRBV7-9
CDR3 DNA: TGTGCCAGCAGCTTAGCAGGACAGAATCAGCCCCAGCATTTT
CDR3 protein: CASSLAGQNQPQHF

J gene: TRBJ2-1
D gene: TRBD2
clone size: NA
V gene: TRBV19
CDR3 DNA: TGTGCCAGTACAAGACTAGCGGGAGTGAGAAATGAGCAGTTCTTC
CDR3 protein: CASTRLAGVRNEQFF

J gene: TRBJ2-7
D gene: NA
clone size: NA
V gene: TRBV27
CDR3 DNA: TGTGCCAGCAGCCGGGGCTACGAGCAGTACTTC
CDR3 protein: CASSRGYEQYF

J gene: TRBJ2-6
D gene: NA
clone size: NA
V gene: TRBV7-3
CDR3 DNA: TGTGCCAGCAGCCCTGGACTTGGGGCCAACGTCCTGACTTTC
CDR3 protein: CASSPGLGANVLTF

J gene: TRBJ1-1
D gene: NA
clone size: NA
V gene: TRBV19
CDR3 DNA: TGTGCCAGTAGTATAGGAGGGGGTGGCACTGAAGCTTTCTTT
CDR3 protein: CASSIGGGGTEAFF

J gene: TRBJ2-7
D gene: TRBD2
clone size: NA
V gene: TRBV27
CDR3 DNA: TGTGCCAGCAGTCCCGGGGCTAGCGGGACCGTCGAGCAGTACTTC
CDR3 protein: CASSPGASGTVEQYF

J gene: TRBJ2-3
D gene: NA
clone size: NA
V gene: TRBV5-6
CDR3 DNA: TGTGCCAGCAGCCCGCCCGGGACAAAGGGGCCGTATTTT
CDR3 protein: CASSPPGTKGPYF

J gene: TRBJ1-4
D gene: NA
clone size: NA
V gene: TRBV7-3
CDR3 DNA: TGTGCCAGCAGCTCCCTTTGGACAGAAGACCTTAATGAAAAACTGTTTTTT
CDR3 protein: CASSSLWTEDLNEKLFF

J gene: TRBJ1-4
D gene: NA
clone size: NA
V gene: TRBV28
CDR3 DNA: TGTGCCAGCAGTTTTCTGCGAACTAATGAAAAACTGTTTTTT
CDR3 protein: CASSFLRTNEKLFF

J gene: TRBJ2-7
D gene: TRBD1
clone size: NA
V gene: TRBV13
CDR3 DNA: TGTGCCAGCAGCTCCCTAGGACAGGGGAGATACGAGCAGTACTTC
CDR3 protein: CASSSLGQGRYEQYF